Each of the 10 T cell receptor beta chains below was sequenced from the same sample in a study of cytomegalovirus exposure and HLA in healthy donors. Researchers ran the PCR with 60 Vbeta and 13 Jbeta primers. Produced via immunoSEQ multiplex PCR; TCRdb's table is partial and in-frame only. The table has 180,000 or so clones, 72% seen once. Sequences were obtained from PBMCs. These receptors were collected from a human donor in good health.

The chain joins TRBV9 to TRBJ2-1; D unresolved. The V gene lost 4 bases and the J gene lost 3 bases, with 11 bases spanning the gap. This CDR3 is 14 amino acids long. From germline, CDR1 is SGDLS and CDR2 YYNGEE. The CDR3, as DNA: TGTGCCAGCAGCATGGGCAGGAACTACAATGAGCAGTTCTTC. The encoded protein is CASSMGRNYNEQFF.

The chain employs TRBV7-8 and TRBJ1-2, with 8 bases aligning to TRBD1. The V segment lost 2 bases and the J segment 5 bases; nucleotides outside the gene matches: 4. Germline values: CDR1 SGHVS, CDR2 FQNEAQ. The CDR3 contains 14 residues. The CDR3 sequence is CASSLSGTGYGYTF. The CDR3 DNA follows: TGTGCCAGCAGCTTAAGTGGGACAGGATATGGCTACACCTTC.

V and J are TRBV30 and TRBJ1-2, with D perhaps TRBD1 (6 bases). The germline CDR1 and CDR2 sequences are GTSNPN and SVGIG (reference sequence). CDR3 size: 14 residues. The germline V and J ends were trimmed by 1 base and 4 bases, with 13 bases remaining between them. DNA of the CDR3: TGTGCCTGGAGTGCCGGGACACTTAGCTATGGCTACACCTTC. This encodes CAWSAGTLSYGYTF. Combining the CDR3 with reference TRBV30 and TRBJ1-2 gives the whole variable domain SQTIHQWPATLVQPVGSPLSLECTVEGTSNPNLYWYRQAAGRGLQLLFYSVGIGQISSEVPQNLSASRPQDRQFILSSKKLLLSDSGFYLCAWSAGTLSYGYTFGSGTRLTVV.

The chain has TRBV7-8 and TRBJ2-5; 8 bases map to TRBD2. The trim removed 8 bases at V and 5 bases at J, leaving 10 bases unmatched. The CDR3 contains 14 residues. Per the germline V gene, CDR1 is SGHVS and CDR2 is FQNEAQ. The CDR3 region is CASARRGGGETQYF. The CDR3, as DNA: TGTGCCAGCGCCAGAAGGGGCGGGGGGGAGACCCAGTACTTC.

A single count supports this clone. V is TRBV6-1 and J is TRBJ1-4; 7 bases map to TRBD1. Germline CDR1 is MNHNS and CDR2 is SASEGT. The CDR3 runs to 15 residues. J lost 8 bases, V lost 7 bases, and 13 bases had no gene match. The CDR3 DNA sequence: TGTGCCAGCACATTAACAGGGGTTAATAAGGAAAAACTGTTTTTT. This gives the protein CASTLTGVNKEKLFF.

The chain couples TRBV11-2 to TRBJ1-1; TRBD1 matches 9 bases. The CDR3 runs to 15 residues. V trimming: 5 bases; J trimming: 1 base; junction bases outside the gene matches: 5. The germline CDR1 and CDR2 sequences are SGHAT and FQNNGV. Here the CDR3 reads CASSIDRGTNTEAFF. CDR3 DNA: TGTGCCAGCAGCATTGACAGGGGGACGAACACTGAAGCTTTCTTT. Using reference TRBV11-2 and TRBJ1-1 for the parts outside the CDR3, the full variable domain is EAGVAQSPRYKIIEKRQSVAFWCNPISGHATLYWYQQILGQGPKLLIQFQNNGVVDDSQLPKDRFSAERLKGVDSTLKIQPAKLEDSAVYLCASSIDRGTNTEAFFGQGTRLTVV.

V and J are TRBV20-1 and TRBJ2-3, with D possibly being TRBD1 (6 bases). There are 11 residues in the CDR3. CDR1 and CDR2 from the germline V gene are DFQATT and SNEGSKA (reference sequence). V lost 6 bases and J lost 8, with 12 bases in between. The CDR3 DNA follows: TGCAGTGCCCACAGGGACGCTACGCAGTATTTT. Its protein is CSAHRDATQYF.

The gene calls are TRBV9 and TRBJ2-1; 9 nucleotides align to TRBD2. CDR3 size: 19 residues. Trimming cost V 4 bases and J 8 bases; bases outside gene matches: 22. Germline-derived CDR1 and CDR2 are SGDLS and YYNGEE. The CDR3 protein is CASSSLRVGAGGLEDEQFF. CDR3 DNA sequence: TGTGCCAGCAGCTCCTTACGGGTCGGTGCGGGGGGGCTTGAGGATGAGCAGTTCTTC.

The CDR3 DNA is TGTGCCTGGAGTAGACTCCGGAGGTCTGGAAACACCATATATTTT. It yields the protein CAWSRLRRSGNTIYF. The chain couples TRBV30 to TRBJ1-3; no firm D call. V dropped 2 bases and J dropped 1 base, with 12 bases sitting between them. In germline, CDR1 is GTSNPN, CDR2 SVGIG (reference sequence). This CDR3 is built from 15 residues.

The J gene is TRBJ1-2, the V gene TRBV19; TRBD1 is a possible D gene (5 bases). Trimming stripped 9 bases from V and 3 bases from J, with 14 bases between. CDR1 and CDR2 from the germline V gene are LNHDA and SQIVND (reference sequence). The CDR3 has 13 amino acids. The CDR3 coding sequence is TGTGCCAGCAGGCGGGGGGAGTACTATGGCTACACCTTC. Encoded protein: CASRRGEYYGYTF.